This note documents a single T cell receptor (beta chain) sequence. The germline CDR1 and CDR2 sequences are SGHVS and FQNEAQ. CDR3 length: 18 amino acids. The V gene lost 6 bases and the J gene lost 6 bases, with 26 bases spanning the gap. The assay was immunoSEQ multiplex PCR, and TCRdb's table has in-frame clones only and misses some. This table holds 250,000 or so clones, more than 85% found once. These data originate in a study of blood T cell repertoires in COVID-19. Sequenced: PBMCs or T cells enriched from blood (not recorded which). The sequence was collected from a man aged 35 to 55 who had recovered from COVID-19. This chain links TRBV7-8 with TRBJ2-2; TRBD1 might be the D (6 bases). The CDR3 reads CASSSSLGAGVLAGELFF. CDR3 coding DNA: TGTGCCAGCAGTTCCTCCCTGGGGGCGGGCGTATTAGCCGGGGAGCTGTTTTTT.